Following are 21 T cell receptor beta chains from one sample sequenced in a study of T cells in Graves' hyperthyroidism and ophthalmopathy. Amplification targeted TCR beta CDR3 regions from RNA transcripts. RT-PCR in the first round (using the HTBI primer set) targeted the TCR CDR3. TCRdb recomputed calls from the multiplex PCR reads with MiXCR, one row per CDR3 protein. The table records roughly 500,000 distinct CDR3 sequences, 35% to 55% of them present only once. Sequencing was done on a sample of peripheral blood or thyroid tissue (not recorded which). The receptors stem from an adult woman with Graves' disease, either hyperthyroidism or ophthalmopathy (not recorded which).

CDR3 coding DNA: TGTGCCAGCAGCCAAGCGGGAGGTTGGGAGACCCAGTACTTC. Translation gives CASSQAGGWETQYF. J is TRBJ2-5 and V is TRBV7-9; TRBD2 aligns across 9 bases. The CDR3 covers 14 residues. Germline trimming cut 5 bases from V and 5 bases from J; bases unmatched to any gene: 6. Looked up from germline, CDR1 is SEHNR and CDR2 is FQNEAQ (reference sequence).

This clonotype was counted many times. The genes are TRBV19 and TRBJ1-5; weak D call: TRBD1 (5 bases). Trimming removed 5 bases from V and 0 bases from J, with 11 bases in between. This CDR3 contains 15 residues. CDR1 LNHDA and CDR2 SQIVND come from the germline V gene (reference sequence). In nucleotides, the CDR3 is TGTGCCAGTAGTTTTCCGGGGCATAGCAATCAGCCCCAGCATTTT. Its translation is CASSFPGHSNQPQHF. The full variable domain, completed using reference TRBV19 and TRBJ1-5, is DGGITQSPKYLFRKEGQNVTLSCEQNLNHDAMYWYRQDPGQGLRLIYYSQIVNDFQKGDIAEGYSVSREKKESFPLTVTSAQKNPTAFYLCASSFPGHSNQPQHFGDGTRLSIL.

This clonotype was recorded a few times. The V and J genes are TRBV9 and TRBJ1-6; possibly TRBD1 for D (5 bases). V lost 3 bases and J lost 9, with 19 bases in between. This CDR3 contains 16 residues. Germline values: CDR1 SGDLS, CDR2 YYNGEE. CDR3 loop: CASSGDGTEGRSPLHF. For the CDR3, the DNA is TGTGCCAGCAGCGGAGATGGGACGGAGGGACGTTCACCCCTCCACTTT.

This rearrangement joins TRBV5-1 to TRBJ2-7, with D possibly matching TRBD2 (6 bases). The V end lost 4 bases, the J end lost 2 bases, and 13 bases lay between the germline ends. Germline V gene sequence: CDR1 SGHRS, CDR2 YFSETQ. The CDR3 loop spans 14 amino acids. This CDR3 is CASSGPGGTYEQYF. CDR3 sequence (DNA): TGCGCCAGCAGCGGGCCTGGGGGGACCTACGAGCAGTACTTC.

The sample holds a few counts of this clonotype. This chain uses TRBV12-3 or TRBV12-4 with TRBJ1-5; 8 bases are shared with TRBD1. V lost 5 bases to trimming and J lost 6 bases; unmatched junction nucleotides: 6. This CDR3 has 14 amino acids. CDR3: CASSRGQGVQPQHF. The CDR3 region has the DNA TGTGCCAGCAGTAGAGGACAGGGCGTTCAGCCCCAGCATTTT.

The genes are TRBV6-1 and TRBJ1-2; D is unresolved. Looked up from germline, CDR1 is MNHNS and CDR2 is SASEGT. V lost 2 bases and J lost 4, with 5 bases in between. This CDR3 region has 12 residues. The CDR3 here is CASSESTYGYTF. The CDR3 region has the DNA TGTGCCAGCAGTGAATCCACCTATGGCTACACCTTC.

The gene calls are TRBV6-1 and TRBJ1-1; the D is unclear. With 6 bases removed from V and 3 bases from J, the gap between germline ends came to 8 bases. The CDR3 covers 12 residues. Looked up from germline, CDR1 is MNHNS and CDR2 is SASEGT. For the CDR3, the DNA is TGTGCCAGCAGGAGACAAGACACTGAAGCTTTCTTT. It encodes CASRRQDTEAFF.

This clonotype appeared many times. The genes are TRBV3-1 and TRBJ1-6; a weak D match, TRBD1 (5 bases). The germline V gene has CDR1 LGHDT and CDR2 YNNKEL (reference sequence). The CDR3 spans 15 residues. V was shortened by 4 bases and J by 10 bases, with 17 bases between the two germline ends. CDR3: CASSPTRGRGSPLHF. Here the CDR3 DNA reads TGTGCCAGCAGCCCTACCCGGGGGAGAGGCTCACCCCTCCACTTT.

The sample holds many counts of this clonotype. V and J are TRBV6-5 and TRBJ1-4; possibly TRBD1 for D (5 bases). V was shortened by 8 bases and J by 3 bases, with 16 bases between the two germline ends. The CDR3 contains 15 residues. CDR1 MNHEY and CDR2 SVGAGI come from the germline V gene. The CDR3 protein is CASGARGTPNEKLFF. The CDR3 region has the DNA TGTGCCAGCGGGGCCCGGGGTACTCCTAATGAAAAACTGTTTTTT.

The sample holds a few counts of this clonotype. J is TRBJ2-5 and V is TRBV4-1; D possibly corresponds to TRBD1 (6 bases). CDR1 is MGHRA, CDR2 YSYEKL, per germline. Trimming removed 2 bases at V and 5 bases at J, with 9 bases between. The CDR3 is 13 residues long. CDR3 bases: TGCGCCAGCAGCCAACGTCAGGGGGAGACCCAGTACTTC. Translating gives CASSQRQGETQYF.

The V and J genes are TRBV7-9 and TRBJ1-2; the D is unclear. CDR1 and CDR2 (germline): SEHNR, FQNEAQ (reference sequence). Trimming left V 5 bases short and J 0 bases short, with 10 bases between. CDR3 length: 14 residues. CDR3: CASSPREANYGYTF. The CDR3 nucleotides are TGTGCCAGCAGCCCTCGAGAGGCTAACTATGGCTACACCTTC.

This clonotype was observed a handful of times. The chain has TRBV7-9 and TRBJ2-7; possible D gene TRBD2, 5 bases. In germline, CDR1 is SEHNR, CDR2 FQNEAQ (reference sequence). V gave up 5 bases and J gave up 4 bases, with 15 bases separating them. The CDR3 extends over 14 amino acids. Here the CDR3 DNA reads TGTGCCAGCAGCCCCCCGCGAGGCGGGTACGAGCAGTACTTC. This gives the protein CASSPPRGGYEQYF.

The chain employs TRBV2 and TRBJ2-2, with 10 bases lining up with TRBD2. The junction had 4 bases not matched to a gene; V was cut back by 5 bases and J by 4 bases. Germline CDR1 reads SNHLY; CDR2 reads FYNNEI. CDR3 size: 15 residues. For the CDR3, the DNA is TGTGCCAGCAGTAGCGGGAGGGCGGTCACCGGGGAGCTGTTTTTT. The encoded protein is CASSSGRAVTGELFF.

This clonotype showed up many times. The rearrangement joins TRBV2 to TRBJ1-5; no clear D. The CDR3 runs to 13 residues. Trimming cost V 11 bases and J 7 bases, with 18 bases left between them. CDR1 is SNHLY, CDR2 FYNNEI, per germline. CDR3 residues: CASDGRVGQPQHF. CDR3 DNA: TGTGCCTCGGACGGACGGGTAGGGCAGCCCCAGCATTTT.

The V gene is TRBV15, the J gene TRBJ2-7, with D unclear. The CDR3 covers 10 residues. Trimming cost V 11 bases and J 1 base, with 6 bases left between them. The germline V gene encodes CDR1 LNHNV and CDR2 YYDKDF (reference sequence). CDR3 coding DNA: TGTGCCCGAGATTCCTACGAGCAGTACTTC. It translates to CARDSYEQYF.

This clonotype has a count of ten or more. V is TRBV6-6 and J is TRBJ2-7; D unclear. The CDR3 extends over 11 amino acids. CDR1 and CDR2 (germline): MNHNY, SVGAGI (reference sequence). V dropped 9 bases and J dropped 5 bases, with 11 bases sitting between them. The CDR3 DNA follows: TGTGCCAGTATGGGCCTTCACGAGCAGTACTTC. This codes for CASMGLHEQYF.

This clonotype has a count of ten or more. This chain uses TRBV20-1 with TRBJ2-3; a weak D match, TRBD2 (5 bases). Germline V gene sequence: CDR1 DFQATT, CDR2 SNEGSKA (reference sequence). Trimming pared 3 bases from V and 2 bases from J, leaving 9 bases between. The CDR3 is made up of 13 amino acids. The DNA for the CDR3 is TGCAGTGCTAGTGCGGGCGACACAGATACGCAGTATTTT. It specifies CSASAGDTDTQYF.

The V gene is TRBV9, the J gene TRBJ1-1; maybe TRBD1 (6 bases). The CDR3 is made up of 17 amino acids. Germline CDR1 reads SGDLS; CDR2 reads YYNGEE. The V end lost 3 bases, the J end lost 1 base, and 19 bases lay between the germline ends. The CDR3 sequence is CASSGGAGGRSNTEAFF. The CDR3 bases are TGTGCCAGCAGCGGGGGGGCAGGCGGACGATCGAACACTGAAGCTTTCTTT.

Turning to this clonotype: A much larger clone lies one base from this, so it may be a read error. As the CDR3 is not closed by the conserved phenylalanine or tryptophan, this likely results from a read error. CDR3: CASSPGAGRNEKLFS. CDR3 DNA sequence: TGTGCCAGCAGCCCCGGGGCAGGGCGTAATGAAAAACTGTTTTCT. This chain joins TRBV3-1 and TRBJ1-4, with D tentatively TRBD1 (5 bases). Germline CDR1 is LGHDT and CDR2 is YNNKEL (reference sequence). The CDR3 contains 15 residues. V gave up 4 bases and J gave up 4 bases, with 13 bases separating them.

CDR3 amino acids: CATSPAGHEQYF. The CDR3 DNA sequence: TGTGCCACCAGCCCAGCAGGACACGAGCAGTACTTC. The genes are TRBV15 and TRBJ2-7, with D uncertain. Germline V gene lookup returns CDR1 LNHNV and CDR2 YYDKDF (reference sequence). With 5 bases removed from V and 5 bases from J, the gap between germline ends came to 10 bases. The CDR3 extends over 12 amino acids.

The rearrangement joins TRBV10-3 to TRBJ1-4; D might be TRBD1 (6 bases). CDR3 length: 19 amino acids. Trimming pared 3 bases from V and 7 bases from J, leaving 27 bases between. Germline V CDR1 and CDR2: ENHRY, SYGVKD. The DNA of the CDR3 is TGTGCCATCAGTGACCCGCGCGCCATTCGATTAAGGGACATTGAAAAACTGTTTTTT. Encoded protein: CAISDPRAIRLRDIEKLFF.